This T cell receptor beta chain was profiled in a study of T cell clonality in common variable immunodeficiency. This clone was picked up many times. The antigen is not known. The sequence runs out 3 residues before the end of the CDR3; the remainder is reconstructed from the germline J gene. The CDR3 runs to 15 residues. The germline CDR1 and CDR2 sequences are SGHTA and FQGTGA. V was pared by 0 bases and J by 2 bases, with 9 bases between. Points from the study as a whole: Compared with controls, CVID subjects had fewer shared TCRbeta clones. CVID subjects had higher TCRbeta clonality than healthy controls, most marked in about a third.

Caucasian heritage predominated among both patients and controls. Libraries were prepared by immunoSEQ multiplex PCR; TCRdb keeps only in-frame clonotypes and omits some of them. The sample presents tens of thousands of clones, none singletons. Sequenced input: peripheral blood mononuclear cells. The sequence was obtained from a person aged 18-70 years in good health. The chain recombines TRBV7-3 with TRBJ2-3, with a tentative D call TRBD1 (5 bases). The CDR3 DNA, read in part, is TGTGCCAGCAGCTTAACCCCAGGGCCCACAGATACG. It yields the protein CASSLTPGPTDT. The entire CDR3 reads CASSLTPGPTDTQYF.